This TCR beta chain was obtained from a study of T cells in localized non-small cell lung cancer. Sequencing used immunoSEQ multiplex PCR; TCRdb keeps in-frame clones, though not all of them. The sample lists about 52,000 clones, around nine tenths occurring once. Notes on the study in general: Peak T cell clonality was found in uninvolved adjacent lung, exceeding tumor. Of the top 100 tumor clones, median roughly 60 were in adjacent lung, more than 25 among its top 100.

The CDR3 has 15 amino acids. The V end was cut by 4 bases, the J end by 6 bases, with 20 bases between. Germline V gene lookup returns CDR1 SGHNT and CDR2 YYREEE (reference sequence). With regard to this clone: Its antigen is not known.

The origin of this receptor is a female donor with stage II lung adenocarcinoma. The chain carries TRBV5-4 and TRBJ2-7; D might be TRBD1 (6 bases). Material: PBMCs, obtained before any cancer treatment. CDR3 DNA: TGTGCCAGCAGCGCCTATTCTGGGGGCGTGAGCGAGCAGTACTTC. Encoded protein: CASSAYSGGVSEQYF.